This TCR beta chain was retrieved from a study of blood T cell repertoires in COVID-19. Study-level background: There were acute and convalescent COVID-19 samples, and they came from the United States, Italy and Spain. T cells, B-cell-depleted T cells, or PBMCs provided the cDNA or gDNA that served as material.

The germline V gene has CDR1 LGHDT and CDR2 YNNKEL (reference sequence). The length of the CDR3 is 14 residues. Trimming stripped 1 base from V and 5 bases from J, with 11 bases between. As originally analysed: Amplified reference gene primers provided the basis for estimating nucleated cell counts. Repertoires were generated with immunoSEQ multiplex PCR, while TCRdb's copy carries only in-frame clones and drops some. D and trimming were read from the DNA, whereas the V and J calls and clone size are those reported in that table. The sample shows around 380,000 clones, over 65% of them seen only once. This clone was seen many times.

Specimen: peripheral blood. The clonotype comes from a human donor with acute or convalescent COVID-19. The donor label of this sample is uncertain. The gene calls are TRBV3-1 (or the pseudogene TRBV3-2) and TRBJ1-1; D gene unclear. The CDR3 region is CASSQGAPETEAFF. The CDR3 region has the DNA TGTGCCAGCAGCCAAGGGGCTCCCGAGACTGAAGCTTTCTTT.